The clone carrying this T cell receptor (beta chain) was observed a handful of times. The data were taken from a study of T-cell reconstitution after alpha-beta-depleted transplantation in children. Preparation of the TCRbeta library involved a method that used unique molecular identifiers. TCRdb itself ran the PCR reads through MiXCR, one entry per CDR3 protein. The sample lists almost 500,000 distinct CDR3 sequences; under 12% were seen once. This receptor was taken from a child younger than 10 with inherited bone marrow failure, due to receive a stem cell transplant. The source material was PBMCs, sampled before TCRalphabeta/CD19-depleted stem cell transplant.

The CDR3 region has the DNA TGTGCCAGTAGTATAATCTGGGATCAGCCCCAGCATTTT. This gives the protein CASSIIWDQPQHF. The rearrangement links TRBV19 to TRBJ1-5; D gene ambiguous. Germline-derived CDR1 and CDR2 are LNHDA and SQIVND (reference sequence). The CDR3 sequence is 13 residues long. Between the trimmed V and J ends, which lost 2 bases and 5 bases, there was a span of 7 bases.